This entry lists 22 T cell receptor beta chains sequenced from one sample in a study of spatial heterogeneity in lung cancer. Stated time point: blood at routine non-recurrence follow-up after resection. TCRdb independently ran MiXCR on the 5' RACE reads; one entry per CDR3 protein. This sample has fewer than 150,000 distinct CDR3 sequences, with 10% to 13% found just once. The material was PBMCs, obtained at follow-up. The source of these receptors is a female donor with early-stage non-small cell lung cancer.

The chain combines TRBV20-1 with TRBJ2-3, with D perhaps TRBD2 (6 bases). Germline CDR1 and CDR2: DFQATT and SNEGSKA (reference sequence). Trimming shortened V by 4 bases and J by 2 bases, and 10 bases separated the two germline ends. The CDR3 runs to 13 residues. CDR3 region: CSANRGSTDTQYF. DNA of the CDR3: TGCAGTGCTAATCGGGGGTCCACAGATACGCAGTATTTT.

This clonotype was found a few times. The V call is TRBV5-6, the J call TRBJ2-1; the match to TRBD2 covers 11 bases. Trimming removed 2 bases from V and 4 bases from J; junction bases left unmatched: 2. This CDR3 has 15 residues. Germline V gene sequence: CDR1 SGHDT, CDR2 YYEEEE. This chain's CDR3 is CASSLLAGEYNEQFF. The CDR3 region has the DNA TGTGCCAGCAGCTTACTAGCGGGAGAATACAATGAGCAGTTCTTC.

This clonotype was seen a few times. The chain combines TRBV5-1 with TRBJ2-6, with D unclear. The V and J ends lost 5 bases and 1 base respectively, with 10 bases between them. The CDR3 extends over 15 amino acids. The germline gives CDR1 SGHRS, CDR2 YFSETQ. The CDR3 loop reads CASSFMASGANVLTF. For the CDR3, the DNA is TGCGCCAGCAGTTTTATGGCTTCTGGGGCCAACGTCCTGACTTTC.

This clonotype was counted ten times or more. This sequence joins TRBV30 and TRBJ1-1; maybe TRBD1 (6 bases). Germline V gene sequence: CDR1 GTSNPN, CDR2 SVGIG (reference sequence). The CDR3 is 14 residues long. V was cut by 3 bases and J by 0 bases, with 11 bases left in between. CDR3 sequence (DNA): TGTGCCTGGAGAAGGGACAACTTGAACACTGAAGCTTTCTTT. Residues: CAWRRDNLNTEAFF.

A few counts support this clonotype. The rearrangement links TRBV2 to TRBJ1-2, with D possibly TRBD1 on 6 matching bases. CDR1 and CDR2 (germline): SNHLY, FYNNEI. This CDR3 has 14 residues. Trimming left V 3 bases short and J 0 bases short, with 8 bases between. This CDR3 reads CASSDQGSNYGYTF. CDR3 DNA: TGTGCCAGCAGTGACCAGGGGTCTAACTATGGCTACACCTTC.

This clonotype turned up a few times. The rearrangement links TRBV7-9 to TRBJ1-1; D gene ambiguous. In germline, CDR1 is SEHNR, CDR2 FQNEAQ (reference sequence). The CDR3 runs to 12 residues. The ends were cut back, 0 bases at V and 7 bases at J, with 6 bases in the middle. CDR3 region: CASSLADVEAFF. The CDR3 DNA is TGTGCCAGCAGCTTAGCGGACGTTGAAGCTTTCTTT.

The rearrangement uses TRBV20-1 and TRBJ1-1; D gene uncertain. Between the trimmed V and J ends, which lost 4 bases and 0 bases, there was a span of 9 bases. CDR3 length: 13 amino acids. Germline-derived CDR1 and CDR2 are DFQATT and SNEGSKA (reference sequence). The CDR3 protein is CSATDILNTEAFF. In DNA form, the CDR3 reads TGCAGTGCTACCGACATCTTGAACACTGAAGCTTTCTTT.

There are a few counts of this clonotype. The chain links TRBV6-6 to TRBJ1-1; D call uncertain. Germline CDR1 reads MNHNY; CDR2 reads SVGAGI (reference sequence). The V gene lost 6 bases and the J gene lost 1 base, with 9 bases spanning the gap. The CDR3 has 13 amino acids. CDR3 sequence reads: CASSTPTNTEAFF. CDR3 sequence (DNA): TGTGCCAGCAGCACCCCAACGAACACTGAAGCTTTCTTT.

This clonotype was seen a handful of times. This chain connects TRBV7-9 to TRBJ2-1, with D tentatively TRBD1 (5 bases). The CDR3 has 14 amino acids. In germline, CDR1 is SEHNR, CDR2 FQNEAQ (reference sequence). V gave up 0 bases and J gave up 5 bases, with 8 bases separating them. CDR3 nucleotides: TGTGCCAGCAGCTTAGCGACAGTGGACAATGAGCAGTTCTTC. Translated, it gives CASSLATVDNEQFF. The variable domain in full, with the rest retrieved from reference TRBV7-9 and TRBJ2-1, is DTGVSQNPRHKITKRGQNVTFRCDPISEHNRLYWYRQTLGQGPEFLTYFQNEAQLEKSRLLSDRFSAERPKGSFSTLEIQRTEQGDSAMYLCASSLATVDNEQFFGPGTRLTVL.

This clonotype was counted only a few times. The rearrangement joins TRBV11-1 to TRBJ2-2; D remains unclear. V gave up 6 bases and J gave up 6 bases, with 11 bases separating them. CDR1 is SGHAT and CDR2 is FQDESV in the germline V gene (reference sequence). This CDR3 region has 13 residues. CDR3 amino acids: CASRKESAGELFF. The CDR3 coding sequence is TGTGCCAGCAGAAAAGAGTCAGCCGGGGAGCTGTTTTTT.

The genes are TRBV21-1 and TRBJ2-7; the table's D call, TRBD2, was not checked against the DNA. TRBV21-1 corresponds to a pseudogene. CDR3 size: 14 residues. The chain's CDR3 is CASTRAGGPHEQYV. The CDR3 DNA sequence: TGTGCCAGCACCCGAGCGGGAGGGCCCCACGAGCAGTACGTC.

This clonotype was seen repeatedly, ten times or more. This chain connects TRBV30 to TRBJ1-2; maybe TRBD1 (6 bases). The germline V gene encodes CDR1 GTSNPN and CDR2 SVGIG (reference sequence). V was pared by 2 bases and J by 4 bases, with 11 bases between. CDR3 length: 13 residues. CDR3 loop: CAWSSDRSYGYTF. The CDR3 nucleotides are TGTGCCTGGAGTTCGGACAGAAGCTATGGCTACACCTTC.

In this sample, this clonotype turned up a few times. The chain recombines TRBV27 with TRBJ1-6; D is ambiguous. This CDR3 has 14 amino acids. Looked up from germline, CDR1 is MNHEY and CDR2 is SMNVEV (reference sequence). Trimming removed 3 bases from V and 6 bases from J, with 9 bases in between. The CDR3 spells CASSLVNFNSPLHF. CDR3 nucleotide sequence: TGTGCCAGCAGTTTGGTAAACTTTAATTCACCCCTCCACTTT.

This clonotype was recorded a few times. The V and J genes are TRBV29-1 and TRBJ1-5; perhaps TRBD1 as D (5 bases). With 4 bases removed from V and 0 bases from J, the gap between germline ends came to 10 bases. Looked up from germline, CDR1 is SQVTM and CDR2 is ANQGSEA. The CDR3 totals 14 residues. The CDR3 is CSVGGFDSNQPQHF. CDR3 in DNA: TGCAGCGTTGGGGGGTTCGATAGCAATCAGCCCCAGCATTTT. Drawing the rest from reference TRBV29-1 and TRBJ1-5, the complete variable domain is SAVISQKPSRDICQRGTSLTIQCQVDSQVTMMFWYRQQPGQSLTLIATANQGSEATYESGFVIDKFPISRPNLTFSTLTVSNMSPEDSSIYLCSVGGFDSNQPQHFGDGTRLSIL.

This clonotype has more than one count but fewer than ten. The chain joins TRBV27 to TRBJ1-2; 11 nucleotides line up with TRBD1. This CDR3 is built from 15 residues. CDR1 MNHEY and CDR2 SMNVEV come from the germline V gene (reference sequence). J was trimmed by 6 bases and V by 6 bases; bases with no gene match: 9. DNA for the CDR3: TGTGCCAGCAGCCAGTGGACAGGGGGCGAAAATGGCTACACCTTC. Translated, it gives CASSQWTGGENGYTF.

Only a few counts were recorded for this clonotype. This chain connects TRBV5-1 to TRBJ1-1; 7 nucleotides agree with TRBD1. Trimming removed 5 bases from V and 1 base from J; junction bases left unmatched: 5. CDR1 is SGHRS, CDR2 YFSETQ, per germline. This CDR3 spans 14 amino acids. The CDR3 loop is CASREGQKNTEAFF. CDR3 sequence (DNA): TGCGCCAGCAGAGAGGGACAGAAGAACACTGAAGCTTTCTTT.

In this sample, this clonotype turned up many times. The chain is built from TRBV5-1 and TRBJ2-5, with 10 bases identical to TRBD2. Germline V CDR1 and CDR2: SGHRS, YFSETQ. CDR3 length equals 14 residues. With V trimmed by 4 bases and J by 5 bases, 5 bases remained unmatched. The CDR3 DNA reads TGCGCCAGCAGCCCCGGGACTAGCGCCGAGACCCAGTACTTC. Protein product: CASSPGTSAETQYF.

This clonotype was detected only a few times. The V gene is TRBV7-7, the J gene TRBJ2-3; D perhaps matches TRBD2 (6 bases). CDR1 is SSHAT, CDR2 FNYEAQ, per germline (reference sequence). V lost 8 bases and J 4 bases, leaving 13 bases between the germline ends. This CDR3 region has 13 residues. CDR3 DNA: TGTGCCAGCGGACCCGGGGGTTCAGATACGCAGTATTTT. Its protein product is CASGPGGSDTQYF.

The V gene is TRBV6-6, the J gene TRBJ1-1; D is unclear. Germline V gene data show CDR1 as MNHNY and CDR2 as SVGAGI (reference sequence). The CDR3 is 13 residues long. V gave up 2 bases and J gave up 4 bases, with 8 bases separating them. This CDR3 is CASSYPQGTEAFF. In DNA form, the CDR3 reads TGTGCCAGCAGTTACCCGCAAGGCACTGAAGCTTTCTTT.

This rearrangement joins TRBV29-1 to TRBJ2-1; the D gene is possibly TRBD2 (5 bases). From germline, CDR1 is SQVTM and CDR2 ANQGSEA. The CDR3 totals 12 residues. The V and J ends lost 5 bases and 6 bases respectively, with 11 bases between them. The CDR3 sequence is CSVWLASNEQFF. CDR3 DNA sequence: TGCAGCGTTTGGCTAGCCTCCAATGAGCAGTTCTTC.

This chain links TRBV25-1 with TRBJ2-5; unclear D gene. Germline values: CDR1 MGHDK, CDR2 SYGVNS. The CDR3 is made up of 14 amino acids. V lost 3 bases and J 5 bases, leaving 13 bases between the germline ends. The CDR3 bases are TGTGCCAGCAGTGAGCACCTAGTCCCGGAGACCCAGTACTTC. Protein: CASSEHLVPETQYF.

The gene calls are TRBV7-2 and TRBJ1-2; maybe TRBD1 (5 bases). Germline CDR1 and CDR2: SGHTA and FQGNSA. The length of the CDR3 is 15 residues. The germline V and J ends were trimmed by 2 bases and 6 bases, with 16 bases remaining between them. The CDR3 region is CASSLFEGKADGYTF. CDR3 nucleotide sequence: TGTGCCAGCAGCTTATTTGAGGGGAAGGCGGATGGCTACACCTTC. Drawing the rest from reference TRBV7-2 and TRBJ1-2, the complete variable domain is GAGVSQSPSNKVTEKGKDVELRCDPISGHTALYWYRQSLGQGLEFLIYFQGNSAPDKSGLPSDRFSAERTGGSVSTLTIQRTQQEDSAVYLCASSLFEGKADGYTFGSGTRLTVV.